This T cell receptor (beta chain) was sequenced during a study of early T cells in non-severe SARS-CoV-2 infection. Each single cDNA molecule received a unique molecular identifier. TCRdb redid the calling of the 5' RACE reads with MiXCR, one entry per CDR3 protein. The sample holds nearly 55,000 distinct CDR3 sequences, roughly 8.2% seen once. The sample consisted of whole blood, taken at baseline. The source is an adult who was a healthcare worker with PCR-confirmed SARS-CoV-2 infection or an uninfected control (not recorded which).

CDR3: CASSQESAGSTFF. DNA of the CDR3: TGCGCCAGCAGCCAAGAATCGGCAGGCTCGACGTTTTTT. J is TRBJ1-4 and V is TRBV4-1; D gene unclear. This CDR3 is built from 13 residues. Trimming stripped 0 bases from V and 16 bases from J, with 15 bases between. CDR1 is MGHRA and CDR2 is YSYEKL in the germline V gene.